This TCR beta chain was profiled in a study of graft-versus-host responses after intestinal transplantation. At the level of the study: Induction using anti-thymocyte globulin, followed by tacrolimus and steroids for roughly 3 years, was given to all recipients. Points from the study as a whole: Some patients had graft-donor T cell macrochimerism, and their allografts showed high graft-versus-host to host-versus-graft clonal ratios. Early HvG declines after transplant were associated with peak circulating GvH clone levels. Detection of GvH clones occurred in recipient marrow, and some had their first appearance in ileum or blood.

Notes on this clone: Its specificity is unknown.

Sequencing used immunoSEQ multiplex PCR; TCRdb keeps in-frame clones, though not all of them. The sample lists tens of thousands of clones; 85% to 95% were seen once. This clonotype originated in a human donor who received an intestinal transplant. The starting material was unstimulated CD8+ T cells sorted from spleen or lymph node cells, obtained before intestinal transplant.

The CDR3 sequence: CASSLGTASYEQYF. CDR3 coding DNA: TGTGCCAGCAGCTTAGGGACAGCTTCCTACGAGCAGTACTTC. The gene calls are TRBV13 and TRBJ2-7; maybe TRBD1 (5 bases). Trimming removed 0 bases from V and 1 base from J, with 7 bases in between. This CDR3 contains 14 residues. Germline CDR1 PRHDT, CDR2 FYEKMQ (reference sequence).